Following are 19 T cell receptor beta chains from one sample sequenced in a study of T cells in Graves' hyperthyroidism and ophthalmopathy. The investigators amplified TCR beta CDR3 regions from RNA transcripts. When the TCR CDR3 underwent first-round RT-PCR, the HTBI primer set was used. TCRdb passed the multiplex PCR reads through MiXCR, listing each CDR3 protein once. This repertoire shows about 290,000 distinct CDR3 sequences, approximately 17% found once; its top ten account for about 50%. Sequenced input: blood. All receptors come from a woman aged 55 to 70 with Graves' ophthalmopathy.

This clonotype was picked up many times. V and J are TRBV11-2 and TRBJ2-1; 8 positions agree with TRBD1. This CDR3 spans 14 amino acids. The germline CDR1 and CDR2 sequences are SGHAT and FQNNGV. V was clipped by 5 bases and J by 7 bases; unmatched bases: 7. As DNA, the CDR3 is TGTGCCAGCAGCCCGTGGACAGGGCGAAATGAGCAGTTCTTC. This codes for CASSPWTGRNEQFF.

This clonotype was seen repeatedly, ten times or more. The rearrangement joins TRBV10-3 to TRBJ2-7, with TRBD1 matching 9 bases. CDR1 ENHRY and CDR2 SYGVKD come from the germline V gene. V dropped 8 bases and J dropped 6; count of bases not matched to a gene: 14. The CDR3 runs to 15 residues. CDR3 bases: TGTGCCATCGGAACGGGACAGGGTACCTTAGGCGAGCAGTACTTC. Translation: CAIGTGQGTLGEQYF.

Many counts were recorded for this clonotype. The chain has TRBV20-1 and TRBJ2-7; D is possibly TRBD2 (6 bases). This CDR3 region has 14 residues. Germline loops: CDR1 DFQATT, CDR2 SNEGSKA (reference sequence). V lost 5 bases to trimming and J lost 0 bases, with 14 bases between them. CDR3 bases: TGCAGTGCTCAATCGGGACTGGGCTCCTACGAGCAGTACTTC. Its protein is CSAQSGLGSYEQYF.

The count of this clonotype is one. This may be a read error: a much more frequent sequence differs by one nucleotide. The J gene is TRBJ1-1, the V gene TRBV6-1; 10 bases fit TRBD1. V gave up 4 bases and J gave up 11 bases; unmatched junction bases: 4. Germline lookup yields CDR1 MNHNS and CDR2 SASEGT. This CDR3 contains 12 residues. The CDR3 bases are TGTGCCAGCAGTGGGGGACAGGGGCTGGCTTTCTTT. Translating gives CASSGGQGLAFF.

This clonotype was seen at least ten times. The chain carries TRBV20-1 and TRBJ1-1; tentative D call: TRBD1 (6 bases). Germline CDR1 is DFQATT and CDR2 is SNEGSKA (reference sequence). This CDR3 spans 14 amino acids. V lost 4 bases, J lost 9 bases, and 21 bases lay in between. The CDR3 here is CSAKGDRGAIQAFF. The CDR3 DNA follows: TGCAGTGCTAAGGGGGACCGGGGGGCGATCCAAGCTTTCTTT.

This clonotype was detected ten times or more. The chain combines TRBV18 with TRBJ1-4; TRBD1 aligns across 10 bases. With 6 bases clipped from V and 1 base from J, the junction kept 5 bases outside the gene matches. CDR3 size: 16 residues. Germline V lookup: CDR1 KGHSH, CDR2 LQKENI. The chain's CDR3 is CASSRTGGRTNEKLFF. CDR3 nucleotide sequence: TGTGCCAGCTCCCGGACAGGGGGGCGAACTAATGAAAAACTGTTTTTT.

This clonotype was picked up many times. This chain joins TRBV20-1 and TRBJ1-5, with D tentatively TRBD1 (6 bases). CDR1 is DFQATT, CDR2 SNEGSKA, per germline (reference sequence). This CDR3 spans 17 amino acids. With 4 bases removed from V and 0 bases from J, the gap between germline ends came to 19 bases. Here the CDR3 reads CSAKGYREMYSNQPQHF. CDR3 nucleotides: TGCAGTGCTAAGGGTTACAGGGAGATGTATAGCAATCAGCCCCAGCATTTT.

This clonotype was seen many times. V usage is TRBV20-1 and J usage is TRBJ1-1; no reliable D call. V was pared by 3 bases and J by 7 bases, with 15 bases between. The CDR3 totals 13 residues. Germline CDR1 is DFQATT and CDR2 is SNEGSKA (reference sequence). The CDR3 protein is CSASALDGLEAFF. In nucleotides, the CDR3 is TGCAGTGCTAGTGCACTCGACGGTCTTGAAGCTTTCTTT.

This clonotype was counted ten times or more. As DNA, the CDR3 is TGTGCTAGCTACTCGGGGGATAGCCACAATCAGCCCCAGCATTTT. Protein sequence: CASYSGDSHNQPQHF. The chain is built from TRBV12-5 and TRBJ1-5, with D perhaps TRBD1 (5 bases). Deletions cut 9 bases from V and 3 bases from J, with 18 bases between. Germline V gene data show CDR1 as LGHNT and CDR2 as FRNRAP. There are 15 residues in the CDR3.

The chain recombines TRBV20-1 with TRBJ2-2; D remains unclear. V was cut by 3 bases and J by 5 bases, with 10 bases left in between. The V gene's germline CDR1 is DFQATT and CDR2 SNEGSKA (reference sequence). The CDR3 has 13 amino acids. CDR3 sequence (DNA): TGCAGTGCTAGTCTGACTCTAACCGGGGAGCTGTTTTTT. Protein: CSASLTLTGELFF.

The CDR3: CASSRGQGYTDTQYF. The CDR3 region has the DNA TGTGCCAGCTCACGCGGACAGGGCTACACAGATACGCAGTATTTT. The J gene is TRBJ2-3, the V gene TRBV18; 8 bases map to TRBD1. The ends lost 4 bases at V and 2 bases at J; junction bases unmatched: 5. Germline lookup yields CDR1 KGHSH and CDR2 LQKENI. The CDR3 loop spans 15 amino acids.

The chain joins TRBV12-3 or TRBV12-4 to TRBJ1-2, with TRBD1 identical over 9 bases. The CDR3 consists of 14 residues. Losses at the gene ends were 6 bases for V and 5 bases for J; bases not matched to a gene: 7. The CDR3 sequence: CASRPDRGSYGYTF. The CDR3 DNA follows: TGTGCCAGCAGGCCTGACAGGGGGTCTTATGGCTACACCTTC.

This clonotype was detected a few times. This sequence joins TRBV6-1 and TRBJ1-1; 7 bases fit TRBD1. The V gene's germline CDR1 is MNHNS and CDR2 SASEGT. The CDR3 spans 11 residues. J gave up 12 bases and V 5 bases, and 6 bases lay outside the gene matches. In nucleotides, the CDR3 is TGTGCCAGCAGTTTACAGGGGAGGTCTTTCTTT. Its protein product is CASSLQGRSFF.

In this sample, this clonotype turned up a few times. The rearrangement uses TRBV29-1 and TRBJ1-2; no clear D gene. This CDR3 comprises 12 residues. Germline V gives CDR1 SQVTM, CDR2 ANQGSEA. V was trimmed by 3 bases and J by 4 bases, leaving 9 bases between them. Here the CDR3 reads CSVDSTGYGYTF. Here the CDR3 DNA reads TGCAGCGTTGATTCGACTGGCTATGGCTACACCTTC.

This clonotype was counted many times. The V and J genes are TRBV2 and TRBJ2-1; TRBD1 matches 9 bases. Germline CDR1 and CDR2: SNHLY and FYNNEI. V lost 10 bases to trimming and J lost 4 bases; unmatched junction nucleotides: 8. The CDR3 is made up of 14 amino acids. This CDR3 is CATLPGQGYNEQFF. CDR3 sequence (DNA): TGTGCCACCCTCCCGGGACAGGGATACAATGAGCAGTTCTTC.

This clonotype was counted only a few times. This rearrangement joins TRBV20-1 to TRBJ1-2; 10 positions match TRBD1. The CDR3 consists of 14 residues. Germline V CDR1 and CDR2: DFQATT, SNEGSKA (reference sequence). V trimming: 5 bases; J trimming: 10 bases; junction bases outside the gene matches: 13. CDR3 loop: CSAAPGQGLEDYTF. In DNA, the CDR3 is TGCAGTGCTGCACCGGGACAGGGGTTGGAGGACTACACCTTC.

This clonotype was recorded many times. This rearrangement joins TRBV27 to TRBJ1-5, with TRBD1 identical over 7 bases. V lost 6 bases to trimming and J lost 1 base; unmatched junction nucleotides: 3. This CDR3 has 14 residues. Germline V CDR1 and CDR2: MNHEY, SMNVEV (reference sequence). The CDR3: CASSLTGSNQPQHF. The CDR3 DNA reads TGTGCCAGCAGCCTGACAGGGAGCAATCAGCCCCAGCATTTT.

This clonotype was recorded many times. The chain uses TRBV18 and TRBJ1-2; 10 positions agree with TRBD1. J was trimmed by 6 bases and V by 6 bases; bases with no gene match: 13. The CDR3 is made up of 16 amino acids. Germline V gene data show CDR1 as KGHSH and CDR2 as LQKENI. CDR3 coding DNA: TGTGCCAGCTCCCCCACGTCCGGACAGGGGGTAGATGGCTACACCTTC. This encodes CASSPTSGQGVDGYTF.

This clonotype was counted only a few times. The J gene is TRBJ2-7, the V gene TRBV18, with TRBD2 identical over 11 bases. V was pared by 1 base and J by 1 base, with 3 bases of the junction left unmatched. Germline CDR1 is KGHSH and CDR2 is LQKENI. This CDR3 is 16 amino acids long. DNA for the CDR3: TGTGCCAGCTCACCACTACTAGCGGGGGCGTCCTACGAGCAGTACTTC. Protein product: CASSPLLAGASYEQYF.